Detailed here is one TCR beta chain. Its antigen is not identified. In germline, CDR1 is SGHKS, CDR2 YYEKEE (reference sequence). The CDR3 spans 15 residues. The V and J ends lost 4 bases and 2 bases, in that order; junction bases with no gene match: 8. This sample stems from a study of shared clonotypes between healthy human individuals. General observations from the study: Clonotypes which were not shared had lower generation probabilities than clonotypes that all four donors shared. In general, naive subsets displayed greater estimated richness than memory subsets did.

Profiling relied on immunoSEQ multiplex PCR, and the TCRdb table lists in-frame clones only, not all of them. The table has 2 million to 2.5 million clones, under 95% seen once. This chain joins TRBV5-5 and TRBJ1-2; 7 nucleotides align to TRBD1. The TCR comes from a man aged 18-30 years in good health. Some clones in this sample may be carry-over from other donors' samples. Sequenced material: naive CD4+ T cells from PBMCs. Specified subset: CD45RA+ positively selected. The CDR3 nucleotides are TGTGCCAGCAGCCCTGGGACAGCGCTAAACTATGGCTACACCTTC. It yields the protein CASSPGTALNYGYTF.